These 16 T cell receptor beta chains originate from one sample sequenced in a study of T cells in Graves' hyperthyroidism and ophthalmopathy. RNA transcripts served as the template for amplifying TCR beta CDR3 regions. HTBI primers were employed in a first-round RT-PCR of the TCR CDR3. One entry per CDR3 protein results from TCRdb running MiXCR on the multiplex PCR reads. In the table there are around 350,000 distinct CDR3 sequences, about a fifth of which are singletons. Sequenced sample: blood. These receptors all come from a woman younger than 30 with Graves' hyperthyroidism.

This clonotype was detected ten times or more. This chain connects TRBV13 to TRBJ1-1; 8 nucleotides match TRBD1. V gave up 5 bases and J gave up 3 bases; unmatched junction bases: 5. Germline values: CDR1 PRHDT, CDR2 FYEKMQ (reference sequence). The CDR3 extends over 14 amino acids. This CDR3 reads CASSPGQVDTEAFF. CDR3 DNA sequence: TGTGCCAGCAGCCCGGGACAGGTCGACACTGAAGCTTTCTTT.

This clonotype was seen repeatedly, ten times or more. V usage is TRBV15 and J usage is TRBJ1-1, with D perhaps TRBD1 (6 bases). CDR1 and CDR2 from the germline V gene are LNHNV and YYDKDF (reference sequence). This CDR3 is built from 14 residues. The V gene lost 4 bases and the J gene lost 1 base, with 10 bases spanning the gap. CDR3 nucleotide sequence: TGTGCCACCAGCACCCGACAGGCGAACACTGAAGCTTTCTTT. Residues: CATSTRQANTEAFF.

This clonotype occurred many times. The rearrangement joins TRBV20-1 to TRBJ2-5, with TRBD2 as a possible D gene (5 bases). CDR1 and CDR2 from the germline V gene are DFQATT and SNEGSKA (reference sequence). The ends were cut back, 7 bases at V and 7 bases at J, with 16 bases in the middle. The CDR3 is made up of 12 amino acids. The CDR3 DNA reads as TGCAGTGGTCGTACCGTGGAGGTGACCCAGTACTTC. This codes for CSGRTVEVTQYF.

This clonotype came up a few times. The chain has TRBV6-1 and TRBJ2-7; no definite D call. Germline lookup yields CDR1 MNHNS and CDR2 SASEGT. The CDR3 has 14 residues. V lost 7 bases and J 11 bases, leaving 24 bases between the germline ends. The CDR3 reads CASTNPGTSPREYF. The CDR3 DNA is TGTGCCAGCACCAACCCAGGAACGTCCCCGAGAGAGTACTTC.

This clonotype was observed at least ten times. The gene calls are TRBV6-5 and TRBJ1-1; perhaps TRBD1 as D (6 bases). The CDR3 has 14 amino acids. The germline gives CDR1 MNHEY, CDR2 SVGAGI. The V and J ends lost 6 bases and 4 bases respectively, with 15 bases between them. The CDR3 here is CASRRNRDATEAFF. CDR3 nucleotides: TGTGCCAGCAGGAGAAACAGGGATGCCACTGAAGCTTTCTTT.

This clonotype was counted at least ten times. The chain employs TRBV12-3 or TRBV12-4 and TRBJ1-2, with D hard to call. The V end was cut by 3 bases, the J end by 4 bases, with 9 bases between. This CDR3 is 13 amino acids long. The CDR3 DNA sequence: TGTGCCAGCAGTTTTGGGGAAGCCTATGGCTACACCTTC. Its protein is CASSFGEAYGYTF.

This clonotype was found many times. The rearrangement uses TRBV2 and TRBJ1-2; D remains ambiguous. Trimming cost V 0 bases and J 2 bases, with 16 bases left between them. Germline V lookup: CDR1 SNHLY, CDR2 FYNNEI. The CDR3 consists of 17 residues. In nucleotides, the CDR3 is TGTGCCAGCAGTGAAGCAGGGTACGCCCTACGGAACTATGGCTACACCTTC. This codes for CASSEAGYALRNYGYTF.

This clonotype was seen more than once but under ten times. The chain joins TRBV5-5 to TRBJ2-2; 10 bases align to TRBD2. Germline V lookup: CDR1 SGHKS, CDR2 YYEKEE (reference sequence). The V segment lost 4 bases and the J segment 7 bases; nucleotides outside the gene matches: 7. The CDR3 is 15 amino acids. CDR3 sequence (DNA): TGTGCCAGCAGCAGGGGACTAGCGAAGGTCGGGGAGCTGTTTTTT. This codes for CASSRGLAKVGELFF.

This clonotype showed up many times. This chain joins TRBV2 and TRBJ2-7; D not resolved. There are 14 residues in the CDR3. V lost 3 bases, J lost 3 bases, and 12 bases lay in between. CDR1 and CDR2 (germline): SNHLY, FYNNEI. The CDR3 sequence is CASSDGFGVYEQYF. The CDR3 nucleotides read TGTGCCAGCAGTGATGGGTTTGGGGTCTACGAGCAGTACTTC.

This clonotype was seen many times. Here the CDR3 reads CASRQDGNTGELFF. CDR3 nucleotide sequence: TGTGCCAGCAGACAGGACGGGAACACCGGGGAGCTGTTTTTT. The rearrangement uses TRBV6-1 and TRBJ2-2, with D possibly being TRBD1 (5 bases). Trimming removed 6 bases at V and 1 base at J, with 9 bases between. Per germline, CDR1 MNHNS and CDR2 SASEGT. The CDR3 is 14 amino acids.

This clonotype has at least ten counts. CDR3 coding DNA: TGTGCCAGCAGCTTAGGGGACGGATATAGCAATCAGCCCCAGCATTTT. Protein: CASSLGDGYSNQPQHF. The chain uses TRBV11-2 and TRBJ1-5; weak D call: TRBD1 (5 bases). CDR1 SGHAT and CDR2 FQNNGV come from the germline V gene. The CDR3 is 16 amino acids. V shed 1 base and J shed 0 bases, with 10 bases lying between them. The full variable domain, rest sourced from reference TRBV11-2 and TRBJ1-5, is EAGVAQSPRYKIIEKRQSVAFWCNPISGHATLYWYQQILGQGPKLLIQFQNNGVVDDSQLPKDRFSAERLKGVDSTLKIQPAKLEDSAVYLCASSLGDGYSNQPQHFGDGTRLSIL.

V is TRBV12-3 or TRBV12-4 and J is TRBJ1-1; TRBD1 might be the D (6 bases). V gave up 6 bases and J gave up 7 bases, with 18 bases separating them. The length of the CDR3 is 14 residues. The CDR3 coding sequence is TGTGCCAGCAGACCCTCGGGCTTGACAGGTGAAGCTTTCTTT. Its protein product is CASRPSGLTGEAFF.

The DNA of the CDR3 is TGTGCCAGCAGCCTTACAGGGAACGTGGAGACCCAGTACTTC. Translating gives CASSLTGNVETQYF. The chain has TRBV11-2 and TRBJ2-5; a weak D match, TRBD1 (6 bases). V was cut by 5 bases and J by 5 bases, with 15 bases left in between. The CDR3 sequence is 14 residues long. In germline, CDR1 is SGHAT, CDR2 FQNNGV.

There are many counts of this clonotype. This chain connects TRBV10-3 to TRBJ1-5; D might be TRBD1 (6 bases). Trimming shortened V by 6 bases and J by 7 bases, and 10 bases separated the two germline ends. The CDR3 extends over 12 amino acids. Germline V gene data show CDR1 as ENHRY and CDR2 as SYGVKD. CDR3 nucleotide sequence: TGTGCCATCAGAGGGGGTGTCCAGCCCCAGCATTTT. Residues: CAIRGGVQPQHF.

This clonotype came up many times. The V and J genes are TRBV20-1 and TRBJ2-7; unclear D gene. Looked up from germline, CDR1 is DFQATT and CDR2 is SNEGSKA (reference sequence). The CDR3 consists of 13 residues. V lost 0 bases, J lost 7 bases, and 13 bases lay in between. The CDR3 protein is CSARDPSAGEQYF. CDR3 nucleotides: TGCAGTGCTAGAGATCCCTCCGCTGGGGAGCAGTACTTC.

This clonotype was counted ten times or more. The chain joins TRBV5-1 to TRBJ2-7, with D possibly being TRBD2 (5 bases). Trimming pared 0 bases from V and 4 bases from J, leaving 14 bases between. Germline assignment: CDR1 SGHRS and CDR2 YFSETQ. This CDR3 is built from 15 residues. The DNA of the CDR3 is TGCGCCAGCAGCTTGGCGGCCACGGGAATTTACGAGCAGTACTTC. Translated, it gives CASSLAATGIYEQYF.